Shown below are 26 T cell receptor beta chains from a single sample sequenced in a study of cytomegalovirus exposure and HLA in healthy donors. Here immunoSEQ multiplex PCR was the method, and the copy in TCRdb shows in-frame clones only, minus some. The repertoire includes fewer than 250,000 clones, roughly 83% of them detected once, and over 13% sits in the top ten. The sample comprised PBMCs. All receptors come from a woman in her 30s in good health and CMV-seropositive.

CDR3 amino acids: CASSKDGVWDYGYTF. The CDR3 DNA sequence: TGTGCCAGTAGTAAGGACGGGGTTTGGGACTATGGCTACACCTTC. The V gene is TRBV19, the J gene TRBJ1-2; D is undetermined. The CDR3 runs to 15 residues. CDR1 LNHDA and CDR2 SQIVND come from the germline V gene (reference sequence). V lost 4 bases and J lost 3, with 15 bases in between.

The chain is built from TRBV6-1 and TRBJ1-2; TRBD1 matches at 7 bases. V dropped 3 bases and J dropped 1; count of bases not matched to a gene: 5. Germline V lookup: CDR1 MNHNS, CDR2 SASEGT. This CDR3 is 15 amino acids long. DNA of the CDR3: TGTGCCAGCAGTGACCGGGACAGCGGTAACTATGGCTACACCTTC. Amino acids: CASSDRDSGNYGYTF.

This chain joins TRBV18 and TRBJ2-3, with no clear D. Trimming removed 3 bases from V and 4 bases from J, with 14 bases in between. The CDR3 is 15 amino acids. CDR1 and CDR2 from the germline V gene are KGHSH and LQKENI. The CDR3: CASSPVGVVADTQYF. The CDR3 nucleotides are TGTGCCAGCTCACCGGTCGGAGTGGTCGCAGATACGCAGTATTTT.

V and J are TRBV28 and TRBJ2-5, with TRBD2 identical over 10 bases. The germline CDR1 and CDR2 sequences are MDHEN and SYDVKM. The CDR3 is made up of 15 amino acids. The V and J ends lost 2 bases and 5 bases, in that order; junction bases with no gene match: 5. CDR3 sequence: CASSLSGGVTETQYF. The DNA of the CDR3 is TGTGCCAGCAGTTTAAGCGGGGGGGTCACGGAGACCCAGTACTTC.

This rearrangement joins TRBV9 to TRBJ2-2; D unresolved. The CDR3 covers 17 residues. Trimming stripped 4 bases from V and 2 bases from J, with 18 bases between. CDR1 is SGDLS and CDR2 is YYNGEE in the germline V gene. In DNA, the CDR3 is TGTGCCAGCAGCTCCCTAGTATCCGGGCCTAACACCGGGGAGCTGTTTTTT. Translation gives CASSSLVSGPNTGELFF. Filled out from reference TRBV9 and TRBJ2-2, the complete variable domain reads DSGVTQTPKHLITATGQRVTLRCSPRSGDLSVYWYQQSLDQGLQFLIQYYNGEERAKGNILERFSAQQFPDLHSELNLSSLELGDSALYFCASSSLVSGPNTGELFFGEGSRLTVL.

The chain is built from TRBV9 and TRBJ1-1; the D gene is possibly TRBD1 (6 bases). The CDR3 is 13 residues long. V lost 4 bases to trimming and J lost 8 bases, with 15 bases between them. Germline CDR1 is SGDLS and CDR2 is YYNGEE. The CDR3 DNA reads TGTGCCAGCAGCAATACAGGGAGTTCGGAAGCTTTCTTT. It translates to CASSNTGSSEAFF.

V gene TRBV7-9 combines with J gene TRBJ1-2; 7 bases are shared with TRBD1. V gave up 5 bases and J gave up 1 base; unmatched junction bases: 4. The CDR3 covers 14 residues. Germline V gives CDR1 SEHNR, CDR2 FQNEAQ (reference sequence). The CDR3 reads CASSPQGDNYGYTF. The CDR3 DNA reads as TGTGCCAGCAGCCCCCAGGGGGATAACTATGGCTACACCTTC.

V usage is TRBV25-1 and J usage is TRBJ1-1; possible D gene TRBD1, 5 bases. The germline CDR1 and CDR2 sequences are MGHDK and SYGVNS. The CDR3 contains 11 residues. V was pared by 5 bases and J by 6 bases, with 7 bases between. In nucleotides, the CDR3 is TGTGCCAGCAGTACCAGGGCTGAAGCTTTCTTT. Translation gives CASSTRAEAFF.

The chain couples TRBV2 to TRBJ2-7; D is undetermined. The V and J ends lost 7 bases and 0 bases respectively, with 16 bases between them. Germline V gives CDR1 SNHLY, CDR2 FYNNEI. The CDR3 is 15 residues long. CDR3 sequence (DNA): TGTGCCAGCAAAGGCTCGGCTCCCGTCTCCTACGAGCAGTACTTC. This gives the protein CASKGSAPVSYEQYF.

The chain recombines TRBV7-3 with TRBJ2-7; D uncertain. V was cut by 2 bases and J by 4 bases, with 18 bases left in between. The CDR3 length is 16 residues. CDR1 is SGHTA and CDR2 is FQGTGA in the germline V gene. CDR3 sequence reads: CASSLVALLRLYEQYF. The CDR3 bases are TGTGCCAGCAGCTTAGTTGCTCTCCTCCGCCTGTACGAGCAGTACTTC. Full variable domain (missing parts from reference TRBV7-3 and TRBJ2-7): GAGVSQTPSNKVTEKGKYVELRCDPISGHTALYWYRQSLGQGPEFLIYFQGTGAADDSGLPNDRFFAVRPEGSVSTLKIQRTERGDSAVYLCASSLVALLRLYEQYFGPGTRLTVT.

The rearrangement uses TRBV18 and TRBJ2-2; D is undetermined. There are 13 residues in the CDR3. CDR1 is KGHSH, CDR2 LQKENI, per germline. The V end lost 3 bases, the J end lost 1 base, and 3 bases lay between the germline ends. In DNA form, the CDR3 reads TGTGCCAGCTCACCGGGGAACACCGGGGAGCTGTTTTTT. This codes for CASSPGNTGELFF. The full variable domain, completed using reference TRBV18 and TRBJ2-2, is NAGVMQNPRHLVRRRGQEARLRCSPMKGHSHVYWYRQLPEEGLKFMVYLQKENIIDESGMPKERFSAEFPKEGPSILRIQQVVRGDSAAYFCASSPGNTGELFFGEGSRLTVL.

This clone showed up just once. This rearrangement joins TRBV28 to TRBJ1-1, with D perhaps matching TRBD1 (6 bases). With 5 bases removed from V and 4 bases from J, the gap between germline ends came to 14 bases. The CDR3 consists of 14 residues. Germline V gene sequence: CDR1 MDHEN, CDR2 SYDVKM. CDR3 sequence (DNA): TGTGCCAGCAGTCACAGGGCTCTGCGCACTGAAGCTTTCTTT. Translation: CASSHRALRTEAFF.

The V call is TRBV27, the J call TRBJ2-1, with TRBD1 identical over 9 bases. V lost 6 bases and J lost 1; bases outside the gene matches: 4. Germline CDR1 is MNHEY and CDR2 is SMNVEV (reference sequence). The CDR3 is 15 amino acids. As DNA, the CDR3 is TGTGCCAGCAGAGGGGACAGGGCGTCCTACAATGAGCAGTTCTTC. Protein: CASRGDRASYNEQFF.

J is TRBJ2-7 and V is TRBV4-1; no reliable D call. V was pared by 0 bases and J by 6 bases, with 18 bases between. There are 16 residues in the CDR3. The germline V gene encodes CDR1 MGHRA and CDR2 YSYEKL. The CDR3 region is CASSQDRNTLPGEQYF. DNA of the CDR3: TGCGCCAGCAGCCAAGATCGGAACACGCTCCCTGGCGAGCAGTACTTC.

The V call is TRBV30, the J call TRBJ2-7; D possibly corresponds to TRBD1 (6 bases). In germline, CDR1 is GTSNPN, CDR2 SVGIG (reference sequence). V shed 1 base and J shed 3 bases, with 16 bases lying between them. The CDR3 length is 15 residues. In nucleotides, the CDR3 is TGTGCCTGGAGTGGAGGAACAGGGAAATACTACGAGCAGTACTTC. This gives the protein CAWSGGTGKYYEQYF.

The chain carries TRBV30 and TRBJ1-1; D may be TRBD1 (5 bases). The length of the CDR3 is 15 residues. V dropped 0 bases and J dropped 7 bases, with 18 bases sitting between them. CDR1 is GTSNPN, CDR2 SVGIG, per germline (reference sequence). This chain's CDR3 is CAWSVPFYGRGEAFF. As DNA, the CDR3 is TGTGCCTGGAGTGTACCATTTTACGGGAGGGGTGAAGCTTTCTTT.

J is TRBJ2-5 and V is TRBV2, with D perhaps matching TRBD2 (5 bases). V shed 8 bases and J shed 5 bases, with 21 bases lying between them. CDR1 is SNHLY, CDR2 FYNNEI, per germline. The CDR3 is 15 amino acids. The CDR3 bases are TGTGCCAGCGCCCTTCGGTGGCGGTCGGGGGAGACCCAGTACTTC. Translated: CASALRWRSGETQYF.

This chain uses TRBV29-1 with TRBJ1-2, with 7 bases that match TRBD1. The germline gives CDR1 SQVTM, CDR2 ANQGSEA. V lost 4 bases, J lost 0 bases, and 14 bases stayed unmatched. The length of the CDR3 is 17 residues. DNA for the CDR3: TGCAGCGTTGTGGACAGACAGGGATCGAGTACTAACTATGGCTACACCTTC. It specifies CSVVDRQGSSTNYGYTF.

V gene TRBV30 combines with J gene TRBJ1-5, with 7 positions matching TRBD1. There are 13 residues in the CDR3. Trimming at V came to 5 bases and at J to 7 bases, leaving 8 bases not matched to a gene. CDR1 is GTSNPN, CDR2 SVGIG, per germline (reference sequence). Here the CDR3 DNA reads TGTGCCTGGGCACAGGGGAGGGAGCAGCCCCAGCATTTT. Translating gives CAWAQGREQPQHF.

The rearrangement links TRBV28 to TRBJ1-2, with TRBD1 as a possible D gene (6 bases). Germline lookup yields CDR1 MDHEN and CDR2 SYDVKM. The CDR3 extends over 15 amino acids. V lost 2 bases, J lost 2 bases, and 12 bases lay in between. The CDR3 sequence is CASSLPDRTNYGYTF. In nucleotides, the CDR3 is TGTGCCAGCAGTTTACCGGACAGAACAAACTATGGCTACACCTTC.

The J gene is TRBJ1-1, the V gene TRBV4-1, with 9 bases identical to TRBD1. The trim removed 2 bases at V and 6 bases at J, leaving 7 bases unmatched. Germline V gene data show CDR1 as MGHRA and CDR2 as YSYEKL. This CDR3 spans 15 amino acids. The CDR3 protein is CASSQKQGASSEAFF. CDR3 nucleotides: TGCGCCAGCAGCCAAAAACAGGGGGCATCGTCTGAAGCTTTCTTT.

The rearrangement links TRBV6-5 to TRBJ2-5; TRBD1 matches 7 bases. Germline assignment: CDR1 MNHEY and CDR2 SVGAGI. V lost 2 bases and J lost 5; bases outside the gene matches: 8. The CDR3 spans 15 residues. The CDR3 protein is CASSYEGAIRETQYF. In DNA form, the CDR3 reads TGTGCCAGCAGTTACGAGGGGGCGATACGGGAGACCCAGTACTTC.

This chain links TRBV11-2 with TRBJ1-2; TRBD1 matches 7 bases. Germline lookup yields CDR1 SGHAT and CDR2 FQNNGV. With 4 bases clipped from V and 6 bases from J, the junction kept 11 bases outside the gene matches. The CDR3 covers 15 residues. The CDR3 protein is CASSSGQALLDGYTF. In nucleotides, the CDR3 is TGTGCCAGCAGCTCCGGACAGGCCCTTCTGGATGGCTACACCTTC.

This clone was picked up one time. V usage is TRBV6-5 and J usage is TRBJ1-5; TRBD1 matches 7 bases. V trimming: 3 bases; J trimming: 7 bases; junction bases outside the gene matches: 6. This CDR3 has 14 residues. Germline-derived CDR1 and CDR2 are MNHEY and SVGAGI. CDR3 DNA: TGTGCCAGCAGTTATTACGACAGGGACCAGCCCCAGCATTTT. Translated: CASSYYDRDQPQHF.

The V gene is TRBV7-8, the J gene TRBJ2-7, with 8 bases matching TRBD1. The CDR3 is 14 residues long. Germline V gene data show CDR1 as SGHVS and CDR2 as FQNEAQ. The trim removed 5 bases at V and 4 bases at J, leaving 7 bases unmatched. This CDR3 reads CASSGGQAGYEQYF. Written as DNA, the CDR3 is TGTGCCAGCAGCGGGGGACAGGCGGGGTACGAGCAGTACTTC.

The CDR3 protein is CASSQAPLAGGYEQYF. The CDR3 coding sequence is TGTGCCAGCAGCCAAGCCCCCCTTGCGGGAGGTTACGAGCAGTACTTC. This chain connects TRBV4-2 to TRBJ2-7; 8 positions agree with TRBD2. The V segment lost 1 base and the J segment 4 bases; nucleotides outside the gene matches: 9. Looked up from germline, CDR1 is LGHNA and CDR2 is YNFKEQ. CDR3 length: 16 residues.